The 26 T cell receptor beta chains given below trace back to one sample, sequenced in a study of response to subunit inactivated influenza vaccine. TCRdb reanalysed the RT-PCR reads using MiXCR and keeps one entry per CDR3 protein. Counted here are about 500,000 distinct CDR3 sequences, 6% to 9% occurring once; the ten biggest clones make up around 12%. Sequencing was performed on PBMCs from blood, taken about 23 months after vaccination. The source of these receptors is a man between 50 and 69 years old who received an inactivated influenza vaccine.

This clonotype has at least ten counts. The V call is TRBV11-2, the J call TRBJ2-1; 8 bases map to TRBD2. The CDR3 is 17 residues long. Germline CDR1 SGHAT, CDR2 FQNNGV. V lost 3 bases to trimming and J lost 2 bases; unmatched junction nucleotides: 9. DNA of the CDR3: TGTGCCAGCAGCTTCCCCCAAAGCGGGAGCACCTACAATGAGCAGTTCTTC. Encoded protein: CASSFPQSGSTYNEQFF.

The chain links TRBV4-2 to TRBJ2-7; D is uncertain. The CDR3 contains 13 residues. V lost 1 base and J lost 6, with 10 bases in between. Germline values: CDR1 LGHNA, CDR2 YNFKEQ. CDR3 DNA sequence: TGTGCCAGCAGCCAAGGCCCCGGTGTCGAGCAGTACTTC. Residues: CASSQGPGVEQYF.

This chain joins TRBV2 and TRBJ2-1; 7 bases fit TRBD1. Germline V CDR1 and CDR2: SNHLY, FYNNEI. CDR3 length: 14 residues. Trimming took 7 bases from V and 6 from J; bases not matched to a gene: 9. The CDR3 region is CASTKGQRFNEQFF. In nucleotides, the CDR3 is TGTGCCAGCACCAAGGGACAGAGGTTCAATGAGCAGTTCTTC.

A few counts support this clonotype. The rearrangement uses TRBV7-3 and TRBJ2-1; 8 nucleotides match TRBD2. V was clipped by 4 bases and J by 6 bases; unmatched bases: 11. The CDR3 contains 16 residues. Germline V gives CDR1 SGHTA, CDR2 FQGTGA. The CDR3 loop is CASSWTGTSMSNEQFF. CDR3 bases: TGTGCCAGCAGCTGGACCGGGACTAGTATGTCCAATGAGCAGTTCTTC.

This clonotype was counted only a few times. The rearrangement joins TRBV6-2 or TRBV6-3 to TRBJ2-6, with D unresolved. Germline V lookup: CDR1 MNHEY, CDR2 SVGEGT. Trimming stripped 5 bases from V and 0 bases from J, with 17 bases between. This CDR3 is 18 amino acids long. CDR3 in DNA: TGTGCCAGCAGTCGCAACGACGTGGGGAACTCTGGGGCCAACGTCCTGACTTTC. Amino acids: CASSRNDVGNSGANVLTF.

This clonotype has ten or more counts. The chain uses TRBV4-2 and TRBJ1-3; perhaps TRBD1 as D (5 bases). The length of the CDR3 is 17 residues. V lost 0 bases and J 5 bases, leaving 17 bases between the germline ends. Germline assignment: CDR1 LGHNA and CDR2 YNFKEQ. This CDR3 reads CASSQDSRQSERNTIYF. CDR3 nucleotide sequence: TGTGCCAGCAGCCAAGATTCCCGACAGAGCGAGCGAAACACCATATATTTT.

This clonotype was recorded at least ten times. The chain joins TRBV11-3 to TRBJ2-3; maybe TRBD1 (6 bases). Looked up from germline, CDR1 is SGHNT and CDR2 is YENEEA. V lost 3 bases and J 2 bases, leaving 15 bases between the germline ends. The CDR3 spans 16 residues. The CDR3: CASSLRTGQITDTQYF. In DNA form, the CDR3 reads TGTGCCAGCAGCTTGCGCACCGGACAGATCACAGATACGCAGTATTTT.

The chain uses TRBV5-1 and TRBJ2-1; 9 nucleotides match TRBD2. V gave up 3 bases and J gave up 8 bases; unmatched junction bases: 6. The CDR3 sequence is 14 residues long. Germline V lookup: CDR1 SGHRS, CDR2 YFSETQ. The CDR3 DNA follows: TGCGCCAGCAGCTCCTCTAGCGGGATAGATGAGCAGTTCTTC. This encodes CASSSSSGIDEQFF.

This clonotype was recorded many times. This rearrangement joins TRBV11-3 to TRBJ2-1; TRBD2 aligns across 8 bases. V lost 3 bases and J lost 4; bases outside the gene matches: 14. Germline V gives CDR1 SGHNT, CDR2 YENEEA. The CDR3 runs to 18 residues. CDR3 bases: TGTGCCAGCAGCTTCAGTCTGGAGTCGCGGGAGGTTTACAATGAGCAGTTCTTC. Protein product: CASSFSLESREVYNEQFF.

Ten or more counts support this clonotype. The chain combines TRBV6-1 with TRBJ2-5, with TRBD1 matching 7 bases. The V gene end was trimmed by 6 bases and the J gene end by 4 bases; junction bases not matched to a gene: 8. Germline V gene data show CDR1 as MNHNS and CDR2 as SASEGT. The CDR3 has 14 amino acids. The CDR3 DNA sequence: TGTGCCAGCAGACCGACAGGGCGCGGAGAGACCCAGTACTTC. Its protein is CASRPTGRGETQYF.

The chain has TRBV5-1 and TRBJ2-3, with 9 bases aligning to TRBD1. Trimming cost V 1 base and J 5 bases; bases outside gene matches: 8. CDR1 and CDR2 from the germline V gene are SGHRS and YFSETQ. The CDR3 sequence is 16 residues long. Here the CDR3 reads CASSLITGTGLDTQYF. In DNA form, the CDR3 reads TGCGCCAGCAGCTTGATCACCGGGACAGGGTTAGATACGCAGTATTTT.

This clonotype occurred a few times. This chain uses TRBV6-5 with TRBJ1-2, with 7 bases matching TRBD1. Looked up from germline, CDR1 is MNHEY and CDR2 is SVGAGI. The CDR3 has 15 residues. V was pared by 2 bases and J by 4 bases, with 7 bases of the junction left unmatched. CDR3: CASSYGGGVSYGYTF. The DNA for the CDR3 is TGTGCCAGCAGTTACGGAGGGGGCGTATCCTATGGCTACACCTTC.

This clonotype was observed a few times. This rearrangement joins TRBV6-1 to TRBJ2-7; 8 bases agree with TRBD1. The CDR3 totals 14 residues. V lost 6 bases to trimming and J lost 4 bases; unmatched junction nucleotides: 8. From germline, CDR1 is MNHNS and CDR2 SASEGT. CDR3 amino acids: CASRQTGDMYEQYF. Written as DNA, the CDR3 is TGTGCCAGCAGACAGACAGGGGATATGTACGAGCAGTACTTC.

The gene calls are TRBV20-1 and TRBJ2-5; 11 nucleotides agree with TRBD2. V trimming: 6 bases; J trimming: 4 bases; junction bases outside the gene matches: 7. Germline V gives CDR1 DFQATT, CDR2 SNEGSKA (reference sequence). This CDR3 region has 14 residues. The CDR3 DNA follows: TGCAGTGCGAGTAGCGGGAGGGCGGTAGAGACCCAGTACTTC. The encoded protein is CSASSGRAVETQYF.

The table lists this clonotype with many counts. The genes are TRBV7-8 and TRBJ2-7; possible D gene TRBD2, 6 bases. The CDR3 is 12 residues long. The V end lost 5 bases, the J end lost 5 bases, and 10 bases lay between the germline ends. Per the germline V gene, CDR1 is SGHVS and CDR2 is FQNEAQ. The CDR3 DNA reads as TGTGCCAGCAGCCGCAGGAGGGACGAGCAGTACTTC. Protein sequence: CASSRRRDEQYF.

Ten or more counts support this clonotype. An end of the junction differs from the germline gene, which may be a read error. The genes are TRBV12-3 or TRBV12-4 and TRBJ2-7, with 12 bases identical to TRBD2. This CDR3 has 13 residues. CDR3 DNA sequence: TGTGCCAGCAGTCTAGCGGGAGGGCTCGAGCAGTACTTC. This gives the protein CASSLAGGLEQYF.

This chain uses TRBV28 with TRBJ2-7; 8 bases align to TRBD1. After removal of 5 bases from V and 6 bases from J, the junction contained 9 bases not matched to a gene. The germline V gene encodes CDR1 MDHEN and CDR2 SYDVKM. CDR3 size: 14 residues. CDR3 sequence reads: CASSARTGYSEQYF. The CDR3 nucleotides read TGTGCCAGCAGTGCTCGGACAGGGTATTCCGAGCAGTACTTC. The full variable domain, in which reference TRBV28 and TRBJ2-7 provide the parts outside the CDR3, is DVKVTQSSRYLVKRTGEKVFLECVQDMDHENMFWYRQDPGLGLRLIYFSYDVKMKEKGDIPEGYSVSREKKERFSLILESASTNQTSMYLCASSARTGYSEQYFGPGTRLTVT.

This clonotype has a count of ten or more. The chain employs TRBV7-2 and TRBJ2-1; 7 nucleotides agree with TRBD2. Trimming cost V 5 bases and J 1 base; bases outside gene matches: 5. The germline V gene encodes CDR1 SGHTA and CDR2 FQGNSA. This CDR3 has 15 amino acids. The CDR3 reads CASSERDPSYNEQFF. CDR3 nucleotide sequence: TGTGCCAGCAGCGAGCGGGATCCTTCCTACAATGAGCAGTTCTTC.

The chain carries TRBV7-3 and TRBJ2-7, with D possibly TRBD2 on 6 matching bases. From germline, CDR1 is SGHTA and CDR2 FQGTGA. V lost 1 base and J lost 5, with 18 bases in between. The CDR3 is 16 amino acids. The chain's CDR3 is CASSLIFSGSPHEQYF. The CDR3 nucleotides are TGTGCCAGCAGCTTAATATTCAGCGGGTCCCCCCACGAGCAGTACTTC.

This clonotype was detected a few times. The CDR3 loop reads CAIRLAGTYEQYF. As DNA, the CDR3 is TGTGCCATCAGGCTAGCGGGGACCTACGAGCAGTACTTC. J is TRBJ2-7 and V is TRBV10-3; the match to TRBD2 covers 9 bases. V gave up 6 bases and J gave up 2 bases; unmatched junction bases: 2. The germline V gene has CDR1 ENHRY and CDR2 SYGVKD. The length of the CDR3 is 13 residues.

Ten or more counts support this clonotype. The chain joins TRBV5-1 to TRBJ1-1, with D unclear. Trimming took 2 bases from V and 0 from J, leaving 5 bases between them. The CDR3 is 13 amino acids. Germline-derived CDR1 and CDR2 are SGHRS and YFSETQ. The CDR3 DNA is TGCGCCAGCAGCTTTTCGGTGAACACTGAAGCTTTCTTT. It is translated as CASSFSVNTEAFF.

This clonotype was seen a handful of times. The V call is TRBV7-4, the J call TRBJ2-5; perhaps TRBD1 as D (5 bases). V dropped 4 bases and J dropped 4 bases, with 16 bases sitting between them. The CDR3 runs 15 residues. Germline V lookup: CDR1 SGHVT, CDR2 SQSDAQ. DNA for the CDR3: TGTGCCAGCAGCTCCCTTGGGGCCGAAGGAGAGACCCAGTACTTC. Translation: CASSSLGAEGETQYF.

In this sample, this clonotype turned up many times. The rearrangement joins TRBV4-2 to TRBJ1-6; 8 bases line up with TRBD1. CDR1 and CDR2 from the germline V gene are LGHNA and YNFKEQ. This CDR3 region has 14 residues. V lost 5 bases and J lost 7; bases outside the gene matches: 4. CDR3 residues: CASSRTGNNSPLHF. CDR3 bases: TGTGCCAGCAGCAGGACAGGGAACAATTCACCCCTCCACTTT.

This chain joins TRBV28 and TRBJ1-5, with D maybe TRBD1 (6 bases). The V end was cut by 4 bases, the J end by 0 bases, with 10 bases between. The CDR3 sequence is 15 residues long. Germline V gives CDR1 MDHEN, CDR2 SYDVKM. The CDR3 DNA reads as TGTGCCAGCAGTTACCGGACAGATAGCAATCAGCCCCAGCATTTT. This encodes CASSYRTDSNQPQHF.

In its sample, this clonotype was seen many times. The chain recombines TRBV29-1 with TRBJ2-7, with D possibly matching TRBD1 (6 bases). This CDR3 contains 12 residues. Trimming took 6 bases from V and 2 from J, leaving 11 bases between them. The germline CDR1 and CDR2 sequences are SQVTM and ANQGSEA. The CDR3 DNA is TGCAGCGTCAGGGGTTTGGCCTACGAGCAGTACTTC. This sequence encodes CSVRGLAYEQYF.

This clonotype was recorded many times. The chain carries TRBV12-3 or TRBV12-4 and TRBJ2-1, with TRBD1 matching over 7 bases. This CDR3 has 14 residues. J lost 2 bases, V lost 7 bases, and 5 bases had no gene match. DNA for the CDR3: TGTGCCAGCACCGAGGGGGCAGCCTACAATGAGCAGTTCTTC. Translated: CASTEGAAYNEQFF.